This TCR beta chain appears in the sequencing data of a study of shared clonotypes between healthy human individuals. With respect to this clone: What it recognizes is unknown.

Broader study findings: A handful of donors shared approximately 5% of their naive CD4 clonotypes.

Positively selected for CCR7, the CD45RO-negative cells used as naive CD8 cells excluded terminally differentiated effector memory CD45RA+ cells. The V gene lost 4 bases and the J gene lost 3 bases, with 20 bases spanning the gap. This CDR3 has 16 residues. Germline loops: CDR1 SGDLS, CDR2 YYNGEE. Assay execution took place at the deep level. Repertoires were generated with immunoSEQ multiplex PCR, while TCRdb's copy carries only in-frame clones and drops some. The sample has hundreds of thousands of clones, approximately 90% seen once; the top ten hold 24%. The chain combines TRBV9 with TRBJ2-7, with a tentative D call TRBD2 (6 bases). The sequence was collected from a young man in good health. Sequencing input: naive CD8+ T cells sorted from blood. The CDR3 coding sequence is TGTGCCAGCAGCACCTCTTCGGGACTGGGACGCTACGAGCAGTACTTC. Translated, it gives CASSTSSGLGRYEQYF.